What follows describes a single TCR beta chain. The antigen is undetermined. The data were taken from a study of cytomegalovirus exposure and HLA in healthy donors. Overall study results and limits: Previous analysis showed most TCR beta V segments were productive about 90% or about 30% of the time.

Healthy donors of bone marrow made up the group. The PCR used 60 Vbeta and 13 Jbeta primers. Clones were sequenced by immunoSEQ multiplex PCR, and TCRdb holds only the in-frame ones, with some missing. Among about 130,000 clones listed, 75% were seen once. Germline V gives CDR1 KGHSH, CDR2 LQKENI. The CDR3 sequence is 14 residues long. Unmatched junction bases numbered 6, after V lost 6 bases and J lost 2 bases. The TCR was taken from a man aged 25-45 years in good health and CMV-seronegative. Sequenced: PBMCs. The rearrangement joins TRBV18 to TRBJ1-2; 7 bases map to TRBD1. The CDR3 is CASSLGQANYGYTF. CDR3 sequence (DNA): TGTGCCAGCTCCCTCGGACAGGCAAACTATGGCTACACCTTC.